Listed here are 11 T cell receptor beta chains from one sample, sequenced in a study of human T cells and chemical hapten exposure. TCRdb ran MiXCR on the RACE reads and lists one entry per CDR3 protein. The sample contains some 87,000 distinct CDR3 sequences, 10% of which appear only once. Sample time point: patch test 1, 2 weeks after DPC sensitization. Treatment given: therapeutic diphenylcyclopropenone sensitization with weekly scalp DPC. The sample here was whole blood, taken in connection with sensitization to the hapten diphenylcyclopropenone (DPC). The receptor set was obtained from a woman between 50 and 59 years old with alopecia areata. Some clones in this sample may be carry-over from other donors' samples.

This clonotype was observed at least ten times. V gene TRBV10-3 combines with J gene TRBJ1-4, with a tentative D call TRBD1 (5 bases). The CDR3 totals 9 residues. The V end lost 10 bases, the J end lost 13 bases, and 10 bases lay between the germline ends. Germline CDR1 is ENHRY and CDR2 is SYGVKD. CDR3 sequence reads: CATDGGLFF. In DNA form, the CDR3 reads TGTGCCACCGACGGGGGACTGTTTTTT.

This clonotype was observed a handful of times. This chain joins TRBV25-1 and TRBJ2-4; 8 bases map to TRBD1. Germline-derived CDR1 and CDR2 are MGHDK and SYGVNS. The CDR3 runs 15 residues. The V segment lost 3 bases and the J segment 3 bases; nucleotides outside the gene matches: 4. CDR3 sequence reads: CASSDRGTGKNIQYF. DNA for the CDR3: TGTGCCAGCAGTGATCGCGGGACAGGCAAAAACATTCAGTACTTC.

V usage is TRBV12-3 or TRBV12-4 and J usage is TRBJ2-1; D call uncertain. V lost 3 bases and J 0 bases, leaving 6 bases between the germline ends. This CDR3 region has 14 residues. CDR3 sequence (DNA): TGTGCCAGCAGTTTTTCAGCCTCCTACAATGAGCAGTTCTTC. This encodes CASSFSASYNEQFF.

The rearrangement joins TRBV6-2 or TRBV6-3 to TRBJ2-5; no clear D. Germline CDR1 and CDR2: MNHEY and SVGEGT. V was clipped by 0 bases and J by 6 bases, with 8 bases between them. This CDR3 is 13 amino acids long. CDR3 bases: TGTGCCAGCAGTTACTCCCCTGGAAAGACCCAGTACTTC. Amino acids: CASSYSPGKTQYF.

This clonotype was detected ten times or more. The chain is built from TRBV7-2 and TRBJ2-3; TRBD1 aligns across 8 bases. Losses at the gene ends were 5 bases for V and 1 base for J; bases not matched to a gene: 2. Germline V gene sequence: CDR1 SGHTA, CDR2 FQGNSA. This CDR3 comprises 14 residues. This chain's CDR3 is CASSQTGGTDTQYF. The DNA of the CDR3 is TGTGCCAGCAGCCAGACAGGGGGCACAGATACGCAGTATTTT.

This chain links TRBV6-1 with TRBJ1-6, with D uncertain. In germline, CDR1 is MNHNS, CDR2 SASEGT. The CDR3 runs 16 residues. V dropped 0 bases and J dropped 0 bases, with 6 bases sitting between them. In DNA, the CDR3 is TGTGCCAGCAGTGAAGCGAGGGCCTCCTATAATTCACCCCTCCACTTT. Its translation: CASSEARASYNSPLHF.

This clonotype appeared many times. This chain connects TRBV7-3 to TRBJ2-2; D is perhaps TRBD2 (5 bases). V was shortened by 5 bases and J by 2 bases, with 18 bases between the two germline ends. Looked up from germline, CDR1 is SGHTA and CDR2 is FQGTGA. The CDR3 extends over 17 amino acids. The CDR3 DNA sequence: TGTGCCAGCAGCCGCTATAAACTCGGAGGCAACACCGGGGAGCTGTTTTTT. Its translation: CASSRYKLGGNTGELFF.

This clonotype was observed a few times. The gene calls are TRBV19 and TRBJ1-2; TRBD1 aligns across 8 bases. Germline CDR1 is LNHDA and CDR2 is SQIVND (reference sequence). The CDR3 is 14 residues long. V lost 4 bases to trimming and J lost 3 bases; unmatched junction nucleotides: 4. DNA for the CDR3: TGTGCCAGTAGTACCTTGGGACAGGACTATGGCTACACCTTC. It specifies CASSTLGQDYGYTF.

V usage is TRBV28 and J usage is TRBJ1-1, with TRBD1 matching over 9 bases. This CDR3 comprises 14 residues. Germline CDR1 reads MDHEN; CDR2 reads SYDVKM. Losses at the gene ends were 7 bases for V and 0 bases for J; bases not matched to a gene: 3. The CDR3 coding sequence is TGTGCCAGCAAGACAGGGGGAATGAACACTGAAGCTTTCTTT. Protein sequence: CASKTGGMNTEAFF.

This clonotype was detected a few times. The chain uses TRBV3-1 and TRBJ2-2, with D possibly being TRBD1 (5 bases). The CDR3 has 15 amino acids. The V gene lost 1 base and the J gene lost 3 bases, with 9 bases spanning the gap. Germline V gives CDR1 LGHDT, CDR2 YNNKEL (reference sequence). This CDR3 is CASSQAGQDTGELFF. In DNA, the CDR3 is TGTGCCAGCAGCCAAGCAGGGCAAGACACCGGGGAGCTGTTTTTT. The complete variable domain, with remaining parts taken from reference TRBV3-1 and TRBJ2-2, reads DTAVSQTPKYLVTQMGNDKSIKCEQNLGHDTMYWYKQDSKKFLKIMFSYNNKELIINETVPNRFSPKSPDKAHLNLHINSLELGDSAVYFCASSQAGQDTGELFFGEGSRLTVL.

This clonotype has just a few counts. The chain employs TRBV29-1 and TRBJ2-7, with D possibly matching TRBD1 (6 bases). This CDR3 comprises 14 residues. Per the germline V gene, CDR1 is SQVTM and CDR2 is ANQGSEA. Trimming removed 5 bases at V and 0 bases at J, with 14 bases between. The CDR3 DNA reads TGCAGCGTTCAAGGGGGTTTGAGCTCCTACGAGCAGTACTTC. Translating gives CSVQGGLSSYEQYF.